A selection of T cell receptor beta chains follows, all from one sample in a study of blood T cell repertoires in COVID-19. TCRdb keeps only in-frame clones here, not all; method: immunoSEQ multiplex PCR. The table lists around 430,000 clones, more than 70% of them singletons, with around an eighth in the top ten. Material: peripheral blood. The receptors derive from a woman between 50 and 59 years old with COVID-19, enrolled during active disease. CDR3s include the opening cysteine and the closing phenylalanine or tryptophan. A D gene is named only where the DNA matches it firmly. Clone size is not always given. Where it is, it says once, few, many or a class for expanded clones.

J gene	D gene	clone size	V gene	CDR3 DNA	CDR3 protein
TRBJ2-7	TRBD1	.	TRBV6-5	TGTGCCAGCAGTCAGGACAGGAACACCTACGAGCAGTACTTC	CASSQDRNTYEQYF
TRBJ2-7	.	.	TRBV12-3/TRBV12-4	TGTGCCAGCAGTTTACTTGGGGCAAAGCAGTACTTC	CASSLLGAKQYF
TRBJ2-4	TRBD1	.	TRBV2	TGTGCCAGCCTAGACAGGGTTTGGGGTGGCAAAAACATTCAGTACTTC	CASLDRVWGGKNIQYF
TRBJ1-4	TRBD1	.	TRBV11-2	TGTGCCAGCAGCTTGAAGGGGGCAGGTTTGGGAACTAATGAAAAACTGTTTTTT	CASSLKGAGLGTNEKLFF
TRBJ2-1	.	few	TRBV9	TGTGCCAGCAGCGGGCTCACCGACAATGAGCAGTTCTTC	CASSGLTDNEQFF
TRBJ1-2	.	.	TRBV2	TGTGCCAGTAAGGGAGAAGGACAGAACTTTAAAGGTGGCTACACCTTC	CASKGEGQNFKGGYTF
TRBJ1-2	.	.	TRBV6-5	TGTGCCAGCAGTTACTCGACGGGTAGGGGCTACACCTTC	CASSYSTGRGYTF
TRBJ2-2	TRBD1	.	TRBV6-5	TGTGCCAGCTCCATGGACAGGCCGAACACCGGGGAGCTGTTTTTT	CASSMDRPNTGELFF
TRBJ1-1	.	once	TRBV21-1	TGTGCCCGCCCAAACAGGGGACCCCGAAGCGGGAACACTGAAGCTTTCTTT	CARPNRGPRSGNTEAFF
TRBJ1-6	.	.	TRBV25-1	TGTGCCAGCAGTGGGTCGACAGAGTTCACCCTCCACTTT	CASSGSTEFTLHF
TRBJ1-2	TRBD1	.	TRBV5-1	TGCGCCAGCAGCTTGGGACAGGGGTCGCAAGCTAATGGCTACACCTTC	CASSLGQGSQANGYTF
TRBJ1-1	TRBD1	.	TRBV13	TGTGCCAGCAGCCGAGGGGGCTTGGGCACTGAAGCTTTCTTT	CASSRGGLGTEAFF
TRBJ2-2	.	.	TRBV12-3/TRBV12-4	TGTGCCTCCACGGCGGGGTTCGGGGAGCTGTTTTTT	CASTAGFGELFF
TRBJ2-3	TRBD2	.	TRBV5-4	TGTGCCAGCAGCCTCGTAAATAGCGGGGGGTCGTATTTT	CASSLVNSGGSYF
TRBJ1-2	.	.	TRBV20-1	TGCAGTGCCCCCGACGGACTCACCTTC	CSAPDGLTF
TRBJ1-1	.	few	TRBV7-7	TGTGCCAGCAGCTTACGCGTTGTAGCTTTCTTT	CASSLRVVAFF
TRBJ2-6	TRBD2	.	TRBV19	TGTGCCAGTAGCCCGGGGGGAGGGGCCAACGTCCTGACTTTC	CASSPGGGANVLTF
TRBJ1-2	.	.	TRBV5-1	TGCGCCAGCAGCTTGGACGGAGCCTCAAGAGGCTACACCTTC	CASSLDGASRGYTF